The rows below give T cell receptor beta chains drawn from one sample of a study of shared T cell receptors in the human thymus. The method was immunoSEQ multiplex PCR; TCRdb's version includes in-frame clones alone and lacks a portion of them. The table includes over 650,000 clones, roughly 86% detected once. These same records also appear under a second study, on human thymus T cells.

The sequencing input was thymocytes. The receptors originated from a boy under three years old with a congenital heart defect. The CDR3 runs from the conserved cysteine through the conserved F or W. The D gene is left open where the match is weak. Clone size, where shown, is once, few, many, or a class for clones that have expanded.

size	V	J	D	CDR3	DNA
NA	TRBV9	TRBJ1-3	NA	CASSVGSMGRAGNTIYF	TGTGCCAGCAGCGTAGGGTCAATGGGCAGGGCTGGAAACACCATATATTTT
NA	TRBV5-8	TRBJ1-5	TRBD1	CASSCRRGQGSNQPQHF	TGTGCCAGCAGTTGCCGGCGCGGACAGGGGTCCAATCAGCCCCAGCATTTT
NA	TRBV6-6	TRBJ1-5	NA	CASSYAAGLYQPQHF	TGTGCCAGCAGTTACGCGGCGGGCCTTTATCAGCCCCAGCATTTT
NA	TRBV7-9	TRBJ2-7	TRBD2	CASSLSKKGRANYEQYF	TGTGCCAGCAGCCTAAGCAAAAAGGGGAGGGCCAACTACGAGCAGTACTTC
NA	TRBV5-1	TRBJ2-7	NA	CASSFQAEQRQYF	TGCGCCAGCAGCTTTCAAGCGGAACAAAGACAGTACTTC
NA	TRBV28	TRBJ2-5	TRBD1	CASSLGQGNETQYF	TGTGCCAGCAGTTTAGGACAGGGGAATGAGACCCAGTACTTC
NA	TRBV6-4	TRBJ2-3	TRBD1	CASSDDRAGWTDTQYF	TGTGCCAGCAGTGACGACAGGGCCGGATGGACAGATACGCAGTATTTT
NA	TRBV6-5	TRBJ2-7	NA	CASSYREKSYEQYF	TGTGCCAGCAGTTACCGGGAGAAGTCCTACGAGCAGTACTTC
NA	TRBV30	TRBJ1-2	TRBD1	CAWSAGQGTIGYTF	TGTGCCTGGAGTGCGGGACAGGGGACCATTGGCTACACCTTC
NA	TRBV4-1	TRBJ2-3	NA	CASSQGTTVGARSSDTQYF	TGCGCCAGCAGCCAAGGTACCACGGTGGGGGCTCGATCGTCAGATACGCAGTATTTT
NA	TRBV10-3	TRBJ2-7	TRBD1	CATGQGIYEQYF	TGTGCCACTGGACAGGGAATCTACGAGCAGTACTTC
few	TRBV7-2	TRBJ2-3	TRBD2	CASSPRTSGGPPDTQYF	TGTGCCAGCAGCCCCAGGACTAGCGGGGGGCCCCCAGATACGCAGTATTTT
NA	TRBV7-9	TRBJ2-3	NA	CASSHDGLSTDTQYF	TGTGCCAGCAGCCATGACGGACTAAGCACAGATACGCAGTATTTT
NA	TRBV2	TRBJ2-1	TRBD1	CASSEGGQGGNEQFF	TGTGCCAGCAGTGAAGGGGGACAGGGGGGGAATGAGCAGTTCTTC
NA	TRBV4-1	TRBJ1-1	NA	CASSQGSQALNTEAFF	TGCGCCAGCAGCCAAGGGTCCCAGGCCCTGAACACTGAAGCTTTCTTT
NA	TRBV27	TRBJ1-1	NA	CASSLLPRNRVGDTEAFF	TGTGCCAGCAGTTTATTACCCCGAAACAGGGTTGGGGACACTGAAGCTTTCTTT
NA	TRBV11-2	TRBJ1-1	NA	CASIRRGNTEAFF	TGTGCCAGCATCCGAAGGGGCAACACTGAAGCTTTCTTT
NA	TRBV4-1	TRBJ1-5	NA	CASSQDPPVTGTPNRPQHF	TGCGCCAGCAGCCAAGATCCGCCGGTCACCGGGACACCCAATCGGCCCCAGCATTTT
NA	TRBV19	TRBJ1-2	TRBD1	CASSEITGDYGYTF	TGTGCCAGTAGTGAGATAACAGGGGACTATGGCTACACCTTC
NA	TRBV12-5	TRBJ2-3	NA	CASGLGSGLRYTDTQYF	TGTGCTAGTGGTTTGGGCTCGGGGTTACGGTACACAGATACGCAGTATTTT
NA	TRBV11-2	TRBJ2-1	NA	CASSPAGTSYNEQFF	TGTGCCAGCAGCCCCGCGGGGACGTCCTACAATGAGCAGTTCTTC
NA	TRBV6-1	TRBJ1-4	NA	CASTPDSGGEKLFF	TGTGCCAGCACTCCGGACAGTGGAGGTGAAAAACTGTTTTTT
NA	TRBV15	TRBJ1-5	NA	CATSRDKQVGRNQPQHF	TGTGCCACCAGCAGAGACAAACAGGTAGGACGCAATCAGCCCCAGCATTTT
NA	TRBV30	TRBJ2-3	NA	CAWRVAPGDTQYF	TGTGCCTGGAGGGTGGCCCCCGGGGATACGCAGTATTTT
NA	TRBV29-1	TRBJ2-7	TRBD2	CSVLSTPGLGIYEQYF	TGCAGCGTATTATCAACACCGGGACTAGGTATCTACGAGCAGTACTTC
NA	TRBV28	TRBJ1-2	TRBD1	CASSRPVQGLTMHYTF	TGTGCCAGCAGCCGACCGGTACAGGGGCTAACTATGCACTACACCTTC
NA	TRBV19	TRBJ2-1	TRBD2	CASHGTGGNQQFF	TGTGCCAGCCACGGGACGGGGGGTAATCAGCAGTTCTTC
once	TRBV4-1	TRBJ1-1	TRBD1	CASSQQRPGQYAFF	TGCGCCAGCAGCCAACAAAGACCGGGACAGTACGCTTTCTTT
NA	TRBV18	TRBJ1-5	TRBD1	CASSPGTEKFHYSNQPQHF	TGTGCCAGCTCACCTGGGACAGAGAAGTTCCATTATAGCAATCAGCCCCAGCATTTT
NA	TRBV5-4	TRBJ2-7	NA	CASSLAGVTGPYEQYF	TGTGCCAGCAGCTTGGCCGGGGTGACAGGTCCCTACGAGCAGTACTTC
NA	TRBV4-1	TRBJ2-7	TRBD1	CASSQGQGPDYSYEQYF	TGCGCCAGCAGCCAAGGACAGGGTCCAGATTACTCCTACGAGCAGTACTTC
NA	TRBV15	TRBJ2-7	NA	CATSRARPPPGYYEQYF	TGTGCCACCAGCAGAGCCCGCCCCCCCCCGGGTTACTACGAGCAGTACTTC
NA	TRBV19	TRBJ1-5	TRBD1	CASTWDSFNQPQHF	TGTGCCAGTACTTGGGACAGCTTCAATCAGCCCCAGCATTTT
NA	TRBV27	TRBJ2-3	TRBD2	CASRGAGGPTDTQYF	TGTGCCAGCCGGGGGGCGGGAGGGCCAACAGATACGCAGTATTTT
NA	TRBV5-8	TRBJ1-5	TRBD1	CASRSGQGYRSNQPQHF	TGTGCCAGCAGATCGGGACAGGGGTATCGTAGCAATCAGCCCCAGCATTTT
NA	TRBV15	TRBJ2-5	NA	CATSRPRGVGETQYF	TGTGCCACCAGCAGACCTCGAGGCGTTGGGGAGACCCAGTACTTC
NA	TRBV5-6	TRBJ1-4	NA	CASSPPGGAAFF	TGTGCCAGCAGCCCCCCCGGGGGTGCAGCGTTTTTT
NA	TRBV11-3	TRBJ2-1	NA	CASSLIANDEQFF	TGTGCCAGCAGCCTAATAGCGAACGATGAGCAGTTCTTC
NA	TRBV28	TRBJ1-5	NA	CASGSVGSEYSNQPQHF	TGTGCCAGCGGGTCAGTGGGTAGCGAGTATAGCAATCAGCCCCAGCATTTT
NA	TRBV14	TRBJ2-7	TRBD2	CASSQEFGPGLAGVPSYEQYF	TGTGCCAGCAGCCAAGAATTCGGACCGGGACTAGCGGGAGTCCCCTCCTACGAGCAGTACTTC
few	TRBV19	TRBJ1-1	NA	CASSHRWEVNTEAFF	TGTGCCAGTAGTCACAGGTGGGAGGTGAACACTGAAGCTTTCTTT
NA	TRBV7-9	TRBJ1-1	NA	CASTPRNTEAFF	TGTGCCAGCACCCCCCGGAACACTGAAGCTTTCTTT
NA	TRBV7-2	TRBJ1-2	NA	CASGGAYGYTF	TGTGCCAGCGGAGGTGCTTATGGCTACACCTTC
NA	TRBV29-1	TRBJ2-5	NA	CSASRLDQETQYF	TGCAGCGCCTCCAGGTTGGATCAAGAGACCCAGTACTTC
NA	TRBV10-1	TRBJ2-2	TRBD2	CASSEHGLAGGLTGELFF	TGCGCCAGCAGTGAGCACGGACTAGCGGGAGGACTCACCGGGGAGCTGTTTTTT